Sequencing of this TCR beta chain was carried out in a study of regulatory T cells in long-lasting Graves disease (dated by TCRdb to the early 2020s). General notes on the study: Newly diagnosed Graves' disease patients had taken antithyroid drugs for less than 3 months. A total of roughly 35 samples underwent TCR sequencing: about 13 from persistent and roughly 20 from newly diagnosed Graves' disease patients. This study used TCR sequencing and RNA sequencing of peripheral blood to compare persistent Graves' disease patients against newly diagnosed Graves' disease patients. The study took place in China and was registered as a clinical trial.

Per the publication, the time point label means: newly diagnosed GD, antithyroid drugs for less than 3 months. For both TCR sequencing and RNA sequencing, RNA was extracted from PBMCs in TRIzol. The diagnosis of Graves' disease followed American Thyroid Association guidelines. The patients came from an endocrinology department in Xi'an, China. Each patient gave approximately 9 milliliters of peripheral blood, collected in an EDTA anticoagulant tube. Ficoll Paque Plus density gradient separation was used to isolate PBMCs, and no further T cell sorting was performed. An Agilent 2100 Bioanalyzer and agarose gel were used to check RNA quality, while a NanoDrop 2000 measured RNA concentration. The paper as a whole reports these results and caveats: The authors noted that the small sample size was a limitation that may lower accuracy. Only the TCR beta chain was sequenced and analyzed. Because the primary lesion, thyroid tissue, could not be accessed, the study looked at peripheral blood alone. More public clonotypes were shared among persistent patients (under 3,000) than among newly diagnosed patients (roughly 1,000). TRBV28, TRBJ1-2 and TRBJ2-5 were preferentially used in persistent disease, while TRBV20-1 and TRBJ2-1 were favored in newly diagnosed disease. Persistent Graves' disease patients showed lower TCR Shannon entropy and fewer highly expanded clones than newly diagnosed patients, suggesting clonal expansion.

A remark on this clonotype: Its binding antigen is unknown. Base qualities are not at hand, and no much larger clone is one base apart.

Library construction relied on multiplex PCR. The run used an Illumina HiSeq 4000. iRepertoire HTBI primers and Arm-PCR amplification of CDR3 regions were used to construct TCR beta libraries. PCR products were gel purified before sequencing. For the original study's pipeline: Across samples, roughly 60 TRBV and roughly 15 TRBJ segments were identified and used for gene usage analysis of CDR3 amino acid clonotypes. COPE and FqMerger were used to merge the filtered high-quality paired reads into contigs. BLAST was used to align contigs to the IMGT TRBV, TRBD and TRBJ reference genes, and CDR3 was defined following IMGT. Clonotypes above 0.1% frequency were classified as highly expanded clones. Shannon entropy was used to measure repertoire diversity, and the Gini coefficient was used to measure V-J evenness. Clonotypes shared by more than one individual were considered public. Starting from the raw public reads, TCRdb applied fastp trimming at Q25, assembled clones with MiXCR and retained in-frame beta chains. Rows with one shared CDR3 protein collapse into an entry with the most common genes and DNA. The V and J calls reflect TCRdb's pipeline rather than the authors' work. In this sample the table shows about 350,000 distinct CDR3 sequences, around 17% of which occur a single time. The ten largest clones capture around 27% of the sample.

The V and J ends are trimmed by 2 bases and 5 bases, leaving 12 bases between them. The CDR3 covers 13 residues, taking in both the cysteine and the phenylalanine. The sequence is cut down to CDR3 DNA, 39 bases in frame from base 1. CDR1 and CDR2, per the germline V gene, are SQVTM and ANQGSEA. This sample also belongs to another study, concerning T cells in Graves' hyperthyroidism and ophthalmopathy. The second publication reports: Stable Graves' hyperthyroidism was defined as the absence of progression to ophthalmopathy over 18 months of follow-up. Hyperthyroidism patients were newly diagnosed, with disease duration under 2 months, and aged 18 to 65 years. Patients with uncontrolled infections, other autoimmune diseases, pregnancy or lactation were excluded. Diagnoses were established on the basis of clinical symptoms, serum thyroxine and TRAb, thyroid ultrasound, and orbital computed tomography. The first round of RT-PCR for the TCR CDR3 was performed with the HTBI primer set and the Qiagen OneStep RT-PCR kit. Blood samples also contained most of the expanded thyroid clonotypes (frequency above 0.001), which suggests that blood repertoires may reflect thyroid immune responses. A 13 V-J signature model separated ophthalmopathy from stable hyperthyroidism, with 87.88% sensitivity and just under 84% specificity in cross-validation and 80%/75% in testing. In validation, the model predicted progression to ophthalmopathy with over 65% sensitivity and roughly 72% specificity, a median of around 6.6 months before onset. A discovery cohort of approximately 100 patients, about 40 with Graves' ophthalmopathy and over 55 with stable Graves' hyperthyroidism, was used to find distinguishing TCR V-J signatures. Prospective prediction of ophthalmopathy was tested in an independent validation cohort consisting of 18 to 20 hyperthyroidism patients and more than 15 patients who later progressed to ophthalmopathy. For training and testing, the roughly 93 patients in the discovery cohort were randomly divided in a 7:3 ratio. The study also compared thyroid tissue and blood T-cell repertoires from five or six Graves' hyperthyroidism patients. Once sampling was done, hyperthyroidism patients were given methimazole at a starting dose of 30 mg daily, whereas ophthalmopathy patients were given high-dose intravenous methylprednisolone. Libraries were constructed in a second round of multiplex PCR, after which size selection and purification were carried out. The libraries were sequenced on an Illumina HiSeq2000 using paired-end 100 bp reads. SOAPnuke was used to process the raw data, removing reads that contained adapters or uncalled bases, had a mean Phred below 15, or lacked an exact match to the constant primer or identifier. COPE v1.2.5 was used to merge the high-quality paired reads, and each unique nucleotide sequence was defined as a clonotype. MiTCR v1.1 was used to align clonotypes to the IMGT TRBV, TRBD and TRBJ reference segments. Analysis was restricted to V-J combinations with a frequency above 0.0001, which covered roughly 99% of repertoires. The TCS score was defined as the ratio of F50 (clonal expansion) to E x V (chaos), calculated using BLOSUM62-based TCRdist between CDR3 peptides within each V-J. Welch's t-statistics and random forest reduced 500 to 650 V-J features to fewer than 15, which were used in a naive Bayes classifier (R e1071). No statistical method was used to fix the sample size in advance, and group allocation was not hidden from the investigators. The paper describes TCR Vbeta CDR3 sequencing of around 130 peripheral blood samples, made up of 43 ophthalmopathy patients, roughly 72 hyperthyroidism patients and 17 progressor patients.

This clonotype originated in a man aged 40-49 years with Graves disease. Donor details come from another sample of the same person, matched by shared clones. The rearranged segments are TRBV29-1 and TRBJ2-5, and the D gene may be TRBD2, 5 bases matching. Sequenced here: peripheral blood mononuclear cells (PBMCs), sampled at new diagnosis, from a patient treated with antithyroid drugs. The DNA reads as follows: TGCAGCGTTGAACGCGTCCCGGGGGAGACCCAGTACTTC. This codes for CSVERVPGETQYF.